A selection of T cell receptor beta chains follows, all from one sample in a study of Tregs in tolerant kidney transplant recipients. Profiled with immunoSEQ multiplex PCR; TCRdb holds only in-frame clones, not every one. The sample records about 22,000 clones, 81% being singletons. The sequencing here drew on CD8+ T cells from blood (PBMCs), taken 6 months after the transplant. Receptors were obtained from a human patient who received a combined kidney and bone marrow transplant. Some T cells may be the graft donor's. The CDR3 runs from the conserved cysteine through the conserved F or W. Fields, in order: CDR3 protein, CDR3 DNA, clone size, J gene, D gene, V gene. The D gene is left open where the match is weak. Part of the rows lack a size; the others show once, few, many or a class for expanded clones.

CASSVGSGGDEQFF | TGTGCCAGCAGTGTTGGTAGCGGGGGGGATGAGCAGTTCTTC | once | TRBJ2-1 | TRBD2 | TRBV6-4
CASSADRGRGGYTF | TGTGCCAGCAGCGCAGACAGGGGGCGGGGCGGCTACACCTTC | . | TRBJ1-2 | TRBD1 | TRBV13
CASSLLIGGANTEAFF | TGTGCCAGCAGCTTGTTAATAGGGGGGGCGAACACTGAAGCTTTCTTT | . | TRBJ1-1 | . | TRBV5-6
CASSHGTSGSSPGEQYF | TGTGCCAGTAGCCACGGGACTAGCGGGAGTTCCCCCGGCGAGCAGTACTTC | . | TRBJ2-7 | TRBD2 | TRBV19
CASSSTGVGDQPQHF | TGTGCCAGCAGCTCGACAGGGGTAGGGGACCAGCCCCAGCATTTT | once | TRBJ1-5 | TRBD1 | TRBV7-9
CASSVGQGVYEAFF | TGTGCCAGCAGCGTTGGGCAGGGGGTTTATGAGGCTTTCTTT | . | TRBJ1-1 | TRBD1 | TRBV11-2
CASRGGGVSSYEQYF | TGTGCCAGCAGGGGGGGAGGGGTAAGCTCCTACGAGCAGTACTTC | few | TRBJ2-7 | . | TRBV21-1
CASRVPGVYGYTF | TGTGCCAGCAGGGTACCAGGGGTCTATGGCTACACCTTC | . | TRBJ1-2 | . | TRBV6-5
CATSREIRGGSTDTQYF | TGTGCCACCAGCAGAGAGATTCGCGGGGGGAGCACAGATACGCAGTATTTT | . | TRBJ2-3 | TRBD2 | TRBV15
CATSPGLAGVFYLDEQFF | TGTGCCACAAGTCCGGGACTAGCGGGAGTATTTTATCTCGATGAGCAGTTCTTC | . | TRBJ2-1 | TRBD2 | TRBV15
CATREEAGGREQYF | TGTGCCACCAGGGAAGAAGCGGGGGGCAGAGAGCAGTACTTC | . | TRBJ2-5 | TRBD2 | TRBV15
CASSQGVASDYNEQFF | TGTGCCAGCAGCCAAGGGGTGGCTAGCGATTACAATGAGCAGTTCTTC | . | TRBJ2-1 | . | TRBV4-2
CASGIVGTGVYEQYF | TGTGCCAGCGGTATCGTGGGGACAGGAGTCTACGAGCAGTACTTC | . | TRBJ2-7 | TRBD1 | TRBV27
CASSLYSLAGPQETQYF | TGTGCCAGCAGCTTATATTCTCTAGCGGGACCCCAAGAGACCCAGTACTTC | . | TRBJ2-5 | TRBD2 | TRBV7-2
CASSLLGTLNTEAFF | TGTGCCAGCAGCTTACTCGGGACACTGAACACTGAAGCTTTCTTT | . | TRBJ1-1 | . | TRBV7-9
CASSPPRGVGGELFF | TGCGCCAGCAGCCCTCCACGGGGGGTAGGCGGGGAGCTGTTTTTT | . | TRBJ2-2 | TRBD2 | TRBV4-3
CASSQWDSSTYEQYF | TGTGCCAGCAGCCAATGGGACAGTTCTACCTACGAGCAGTACTTC | once | TRBJ2-7 | TRBD1 | TRBV28
CASSLRQGRLGAKNIQYF | TGCGCCAGCAGCCTCAGACAGGGCAGGCTTGGGGCCAAAAACATTCAGTACTTC | . | TRBJ2-4 | TRBD1 | TRBV4-1
CASSPFPIAGVYNEQFF | TGTGCCAGCAGCCCTTTTCCGATAGCGGGAGTGTACAATGAGCAGTTCTTC | . | TRBJ2-1 | TRBD2 | TRBV7-6
CASSGDSGPQETQYF | TGCGCCAGCAGCGGGGACTCGGGGCCCCAAGAGACCCAGTACTTC | . | TRBJ2-5 | . | TRBV5-1
CASSAGTSGTDTQYF | TGTGCCAGCAGCGCCGGGACTAGCGGCACAGATACGCAGTATTTT | once | TRBJ2-3 | TRBD2 | TRBV9
CSARGSLTYEQYF | TGCAGCGCCAGGGGTTCACTCACTTACGAGCAGTACTTC | . | TRBJ2-7 | . | TRBV29-1
CASSQDRNRAYEQYF | TGCGCCAGCAGCCAAGATAGGAACAGGGCATACGAGCAGTACTTC | . | TRBJ2-7 | . | TRBV4-3
CASSYSMTGEYYGYTF | TGTGCCAGCAGTTACTCGATGACAGGGGAATACTATGGCTACACCTTC | many | TRBJ1-2 | TRBD1 | TRBV6-4
CASSVYTGESSGNTIYF | TGTGCCAGCAGCGTATATACAGGGGAATCCTCTGGAAACACCATATATTTT | . | TRBJ1-3 | TRBD1 | TRBV9
CASSAGGYEQYF | TGTGCCAGCAGCGCCGGGGGCTACGAGCAGTACTTC | . | TRBJ2-7 | . | TRBV9
CVSSYMTGNEQYF | TGTGTCAGCAGCTATATGACAGGGAATGAGCAGTACTTC | . | TRBJ2-7 | TRBD1 | TRBV4-2
CASSQRQALNTIYF | TGCGCCAGCAGCCAACGCCAGGCCTTGAACACCATATATTTT | few | TRBJ1-3 | . | TRBV4-1
CATSFSGNEQFF | TGTGCCACCAGCTTTAGCGGGAATGAGCAGTTCTTC | . | TRBJ2-1 | TRBD2 | TRBV15
CSVGQYNEQFF | TGCAGCGTCGGACAGTACAATGAGCAGTTCTTC | . | TRBJ2-1 | . | TRBV29-1
CASSGLVGETQYF | TGTGCCAGCAGCGGACTAGTAGGGGAGACCCAGTACTTC | . | TRBJ2-5 | . | TRBV9
CASSLTSVWEQYF | TGTGCCAGCAGTTTGACTAGCGTATGGGAGCAGTACTTC | . | TRBJ2-7 | TRBD2 | TRBV7-2